This T cell receptor (beta chain) came from a study of metastatic and nonmetastatic thyroid tumors. As for the study in general: Both malignant and benign thyroid patients supplied peripheral blood and tumor or nodule tissue samples, across which the repertoires of these patients were then compared.

No treatment had been given to any patient before thyroid surgery. Notes on the study in general: A significant increase in TCR beta diversity was reportedly seen in malignant thyroid tumors relative to benign nodules, in blood and tumor.

This clone has ten or more counts. Its antigen is not known. In the authors' workflow: A distant-metastasis classifier for papillary thyroid cancer was built using CDR3 differences across clinicopathological groups. MiXCR reprocessed the PCR reads for TCRdb. TCRdb's processing, not the authors', yielded these V and J calls. The sample has under 20,000 clones; about 28% are singletons. The CDR3 contains 16 residues. The gene calls are TRBV3-2 and TRBJ2-7; TRBD1 was called by the table and not checked on the DNA. TRBV3-2 is labeled a pseudogene. The sample consisted of tumor tissue. This TCR was recovered from a female donor with papillary thyroid cancer or a benign thyroid nodule (not recorded which). Some clones in this sample may be carry-over from other donors' samples. The CDR3 bases are TGTGCCAGCAGTCACTCGGTGGGCGTCATCCGCTACGAGCAGTACTTC. Translated, it gives CASSHSVGVIRYEQYF.